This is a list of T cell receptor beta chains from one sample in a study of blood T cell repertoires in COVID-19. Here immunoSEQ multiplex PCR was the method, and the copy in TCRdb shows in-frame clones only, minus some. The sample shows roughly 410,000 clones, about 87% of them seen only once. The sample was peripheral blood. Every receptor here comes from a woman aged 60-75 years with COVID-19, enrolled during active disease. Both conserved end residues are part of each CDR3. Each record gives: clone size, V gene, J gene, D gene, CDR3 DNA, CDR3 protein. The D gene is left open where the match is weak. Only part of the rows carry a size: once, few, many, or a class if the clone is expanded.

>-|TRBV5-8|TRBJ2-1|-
TGTGCCAGCAGCTTGATGAGGCGGGTGTTCTTC
CASSLMRRVFF
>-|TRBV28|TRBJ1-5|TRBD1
TGTGCCAGCAGAGGGACAGGGGGACGGCATCAGCCCCAGCATTTT
CASRGTGGRHQPQHF
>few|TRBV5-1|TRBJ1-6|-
TGCGCCAGCAGCGCAGATGCAAATTCACCCCTCCACTTT
CASSADANSPLHF
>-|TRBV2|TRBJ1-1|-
TGTGCCAGCCTTTTCGCGATTGTGAACACTGAAGCTTTCTTT
CASLFAIVNTEAFF
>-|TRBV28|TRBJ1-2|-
TGTGCCAGCGCAGGCCAAACGTACTATGGCTACACCTTC
CASAGQTYYGYTF
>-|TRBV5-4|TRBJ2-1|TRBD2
TGTGCCAGCAGCTTGGGGTCGGGGGGGCCCAACAATGAGCAGTTCTTC
CASSLGSGGPNNEQFF
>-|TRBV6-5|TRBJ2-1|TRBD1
TGTGCCAGCAAGCTGGGACAGTTCGTGGGGAATGAGCAGTTCTTC
CASKLGQFVGNEQFF
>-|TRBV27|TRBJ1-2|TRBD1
TGTGCCAGCAGTTTACTGGCGGGACAGCTTTTCTATGGCTACACCTTC
CASSLLAGQLFYGYTF
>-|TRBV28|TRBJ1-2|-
TGTGCTTGTAAGGGGTATCATGGCTACACCTTC
CACKGYHGYTF
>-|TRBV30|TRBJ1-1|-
TGTGCCTGGAGTGTACGAGGACAAGGGTACATGAACACTGAAGCTTTCTTT
CAWSVRGQGYMNTEAFF
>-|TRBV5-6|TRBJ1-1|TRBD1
TGTGCCAGCAGCCCGATTTATACCGACGGACAGGGAGGCGACACTGAAGCTTTCTTT
CASSPIYTDGQGGDTEAFF
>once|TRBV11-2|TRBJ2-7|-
TGTGCCAGCAGCCTACCCTCAGACAGGTCGGTAAGGCAGTACTTC
CASSLPSDRSVRQYF
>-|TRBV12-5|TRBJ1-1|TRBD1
TGTGCTAGTGGTTTCCAGGGGGGAACTGAAGCTTTCTTT
CASGFQGGTEAFF
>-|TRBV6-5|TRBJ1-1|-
TGTGCCAGCAGTTACTCCCTGGGCTGGGACACTGAAGCTTTCTTT
CASSYSLGWDTEAFF
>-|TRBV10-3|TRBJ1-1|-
TGTGCCATCAGTGGTGACAGTAACACTGAAGCTTTCTTT
CAISGDSNTEAFF
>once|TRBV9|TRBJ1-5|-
TGTGCCAGCAGCGCCGGGGGGGGCAATCAGCCCCAGCATTTT
CASSAGGGNQPQHF
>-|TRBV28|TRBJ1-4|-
TGTGCCAGTCGACGGGGGGGGATGGAAAAACTGTTTTTT
CASRRGGMEKLFF
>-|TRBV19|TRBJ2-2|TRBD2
TGTGCCAGTAGTAAGGTTGGACTAGCGGGGGGTATAGGGATGACCGGGGAGCTGTTTTTT
CASSKVGLAGGIGMTGELFF